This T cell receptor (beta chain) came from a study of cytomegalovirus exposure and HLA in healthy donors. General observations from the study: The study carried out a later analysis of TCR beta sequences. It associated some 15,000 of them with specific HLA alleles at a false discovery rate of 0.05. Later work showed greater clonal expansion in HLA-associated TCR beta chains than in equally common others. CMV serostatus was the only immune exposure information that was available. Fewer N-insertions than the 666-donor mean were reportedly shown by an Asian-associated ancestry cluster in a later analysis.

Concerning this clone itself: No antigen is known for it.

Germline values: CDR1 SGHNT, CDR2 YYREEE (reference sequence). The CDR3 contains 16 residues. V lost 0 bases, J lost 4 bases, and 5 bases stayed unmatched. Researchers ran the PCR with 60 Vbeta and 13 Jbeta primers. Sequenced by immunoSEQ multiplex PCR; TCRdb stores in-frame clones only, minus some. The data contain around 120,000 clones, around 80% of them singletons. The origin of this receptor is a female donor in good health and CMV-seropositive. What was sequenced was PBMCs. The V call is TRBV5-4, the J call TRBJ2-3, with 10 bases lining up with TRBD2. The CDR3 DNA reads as TGTGCCAGCAGCTTGGACGAGCGGGGGGGCCCAGATACGCAGTATTTT. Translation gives CASSLDERGGPDTQYF.